This is a list of T cell receptor beta chains from one sample in a study of cytomegalovirus exposure and HLA in healthy donors. Repertoires were generated with immunoSEQ multiplex PCR, while TCRdb's copy carries only in-frame clones and drops some. The listing records 34,000 or so clones. The source material was PBMCs. The receptors shown here come from a female donor in good health and CMV-seronegative. CDR3s include the opening cysteine and the closing phenylalanine or tryptophan. Each record gives: J gene, V gene, D gene, CDR3 DNA, CDR3 protein. D genes are given only for firm matches.

TRBJ1-1,TRBV5-1,NA,TGCGCCAGCAAGGTCCAGATCGAGGTGAACACTGAAGCTTTCTTT,CASKVQIEVNTEAFF
TRBJ2-2,TRBV5-1,NA,TGCGCCAGCAGCCTCCCAGCGGCCGCGAACACCGGGGAGCTGTTTTTT,CASSLPAAANTGELFF
TRBJ2-1,TRBV9,TRBD2,TGTGCCAGCAGCTATTCAACACCCAGCGGGGTCTACAATGAGCAGTTCTTC,CASSYSTPSGVYNEQFF
TRBJ1-1,TRBV10-2,NA,TGCGCCAGTTACAATCTCACTGAAGCTTTCTTT,CASYNLTEAFF
TRBJ1-4,TRBV7-8,TRBD1,TGTGCCAGCAGCTCACAGGGGCTGCGAAATGAAAAACTGTTTTTT,CASSSQGLRNEKLFF
TRBJ1-6,TRBV9,NA,TGTGCCAGCAGCCCGGGAGAGCCGCAGGGTCGAAATTCACCCCTCCACTTT,CASSPGEPQGRNSPLHF
TRBJ1-3,TRBV7-9,NA,TGTGCCAGCAGCCGCCCGGAGGACTCTGGAAACACCATATATTTT,CASSRPEDSGNTIYF
TRBJ2-3,TRBV7-9,TRBD1,TGTGCCAGCAGCTCTCTGACAGGGTTAGTCGCAGATACGCAGTATTTT,CASSSLTGLVADTQYF
TRBJ2-7,TRBV28,NA,TGTGCCAGCAGACCCTCCCAGGGTAGGTCCTACGAGCAGTACTTC,CASRPSQGRSYEQYF
TRBJ2-7,TRBV9,TRBD1,TGTGCCAGCAGCGTAGAAGACGCAGGGAACTTACCGGGACAGGGGATTACCTACGAGCAGTACTTC,CASSVEDAGNLPGQGITYEQYF
TRBJ2-5,TRBV2,TRBD1,TGTGCCAGCTACCCCCAACCCCGGGACAGGGGGCCAGACGTTGGATGGGAGACCCAGTACTTC,CASYPQPRDRGPDVGWETQYF
TRBJ2-3,TRBV5-1,TRBD1,TGCGCCAGCAGCCGGGGAACCGGGACAGGTGAACAGTATTTT,CASSRGTGTGEQYF
TRBJ1-1,TRBV7-9,NA,TGTGCCAGCAGCTGGCAGGGTAAGAACACTGAAGCTTTCTTT,CASSWQGKNTEAFF
TRBJ1-2,TRBV2,NA,TGTGCCAGCACTCCTTCCGGGGGGACTAACTATGGCTACACCTTC,CASTPSGGTNYGYTF
TRBJ1-5,TRBV19,NA,TGTGCCAGTAGTATGAGAGGACAGTCGGGAAATCAGCCCCAGCATTTT,CASSMRGQSGNQPQHF
TRBJ2-1,TRBV10-3,TRBD2,TGTGCCATCAGTCCCCTAGCGGGGGCCAATGAGCAGTTCTTC,CAISPLAGANEQFF
TRBJ1-5,TRBV7-8,NA,TGTGCCAGCAGCCCGGCGGGGCAGGGTCAGCCCCAGCATTTT,CASSPAGQGQPQHF
TRBJ2-3,TRBV27,TRBD2,TGTGCCACCAAAGAGGGGAGCGGGGGGAGATGGGATACGCAGTATTTT,CATKEGSGGRWDTQYF
TRBJ2-7,TRBV7-2,NA,TGTGCCAGCAGCTTGACTAGCTCCTACGAGCAGTACTTC,CASSLTSSYEQYF
TRBJ2-3,TRBV9,NA,TGTGCCAGCGGGGCCACCCCCACAGATACGCAGTATTTT,CASGATPTDTQYF
TRBJ2-3,TRBV7-8,NA,TGTGCCAGCAGCTGGGCGGGAAGGGGTACGCAGTATTTT,CASSWAGRGTQYF
TRBJ1-2,TRBV5-1,TRBD1,TGCGCCAGCAGCTTGGCGGGACAGGGCTCGAAGGGCTACACCTTC,CASSLAGQGSKGYTF
TRBJ1-6,TRBV30,TRBD1,TGTGCCTGGAGTGCTTGGACAGGGGGTGCCAACTCGTATAATTCACCCCTCCACTTT,CAWSAWTGGANSYNSPLHF
TRBJ2-3,TRBV28,TRBD2,TGTGCCAGCAGTGGAGCGGGGGGGAGCACAGATACGCAGTATTTT,CASSGAGGSTDTQYF
TRBJ2-2,TRBV7-6,NA,TGTGCCAGCAGCTTCTATCCGGAGGCCAGAACCGGGGAGCTGTTTTTT,CASSFYPEARTGELFF
TRBJ1-1,TRBV6-5,TRBD1,TGTGCCAGCAGTCGCGGGGACAGGGGGAACACTGAAGCTTTCTTT,CASSRGDRGNTEAFF
TRBJ1-2,TRBV7-6,TRBD1,TGTGCCAGCAGCGGAGGGACAGGGGATGGCTACACCTTC,CASSGGTGDGYTF
TRBJ2-3,TRBV11-3,TRBD1,TGTGCCAGCAGCTTAGGTCAGGGGGAAGATACGCAGTATTTT,CASSLGQGEDTQYF
TRBJ2-1,TRBV9,NA,TGTGCCAGCAGCGCTATGGGGACTGGCCACAATGAGCAGTTCTTC,CASSAMGTGHNEQFF
TRBJ2-5,TRBV7-9,NA,TGTGCCAGCAGCCAGACCCGAGCTCTACTACAAGAGACCCAGTACTTC,CASSQTRALLQETQYF
TRBJ2-5,TRBV6-6,NA,TGTGCCAGCGGCATAGGAGGAGAGACCCAGTACTTC,CASGIGGETQYF
TRBJ2-3,TRBV6-5,NA,TGTGCCAGCAGTGTGACGGGGGCAGATACGCAGTATTTT,CASSVTGADTQYF
TRBJ1-5,TRBV15,TRBD1,TGTGCCACCAGCGCGCGGGACAGGGGACGGCTAGATGATCGGAATCAGCCCCAGCATTTT,CATSARDRGRLDDRNQPQHF
TRBJ2-2,TRBV7-7,NA,TGTGCCAGCAGCCCCAGGGTCAAGACCGGGGAGCTGTTTTTT,CASSPRVKTGELFF
TRBJ2-2,TRBV9,NA,TGTGCCAGCAGCGTAGTCGGGCAGGGCACCGGGGAGCTGTTTTTT,CASSVVGQGTGELFF
TRBJ1-1,TRBV18,TRBD1,TGTGCCAGCCTACAGGGGGCGGACACTGAAGCTTTCTTT,CASLQGADTEAFF
TRBJ2-7,TRBV7-7,TRBD2,TGTGCTAGCAGCTTAGAGCCGGGACTACATTACGAGCAGTACTTC,CASSLEPGLHYEQYF
TRBJ1-4,TRBV19,TRBD1,TGTGCCAGTAGTCCCGGACAGGGAGGAGGTGAAAAACTGTTTTTT,CASSPGQGGGEKLFF
TRBJ1-4,TRBV7-9,TRBD1,TGTGCCAGCAGCTTAGGGATTTCACAGGGGGGACGTGAAAAACTGTTTTTT,CASSLGISQGGREKLFF
TRBJ2-7,TRBV14,TRBD1,TGTGCCAGCAGCCAGGGGACAGGGGGGCTCTACGAGCAGTACTTC,CASSQGTGGLYEQYF
TRBJ2-5,TRBV18,NA,TGTGCCAGCTCACTCAGGACAGACCAAGAGACCCAGTACTTC,CASSLRTDQETQYF
TRBJ1-3,TRBV4-2,NA,TGTGCCAGCAGCCAAGATGATTGGTTCGGGGGGCAGGGGACTGGAAACACCATATATTTT,CASSQDDWFGGQGTGNTIYF
TRBJ2-3,TRBV15,TRBD2,TGTGCCACCAGCATACTAGCGGGCCCCACAGATACGCAGTATTTT,CATSILAGPTDTQYF
TRBJ1-6,TRBV6-5,TRBD1,TGTGCCAGCAGTTACTCGAGGACAGGGATCAATTCACCCCTCCACTTT,CASSYSRTGINSPLHF
TRBJ2-2,TRBV18,NA,TGTGCCAGCTCACCACCGAACGGACACACGAACACCGGGGAGCTGTTTTTT,CASSPPNGHTNTGELFF
TRBJ1-6,TRBV7-3,TRBD1,TGTGCCAGCAGCGCCGAGGGACAGGGGTTATCACCCCTCCACTTT,CASSAEGQGLSPLHF
TRBJ1-5,TRBV27,NA,TGTGCCAGCAGTTCAGGGGCGGCAGGCAATCAGCCCCAGCATTTT,CASSSGAAGNQPQHF
TRBJ2-7,TRBV4-2,TRBD1,TGTGCCAGCAGCCAAGACAAAAGACAGGGGGTCAACGAGCAGTACTTC,CASSQDKRQGVNEQYF